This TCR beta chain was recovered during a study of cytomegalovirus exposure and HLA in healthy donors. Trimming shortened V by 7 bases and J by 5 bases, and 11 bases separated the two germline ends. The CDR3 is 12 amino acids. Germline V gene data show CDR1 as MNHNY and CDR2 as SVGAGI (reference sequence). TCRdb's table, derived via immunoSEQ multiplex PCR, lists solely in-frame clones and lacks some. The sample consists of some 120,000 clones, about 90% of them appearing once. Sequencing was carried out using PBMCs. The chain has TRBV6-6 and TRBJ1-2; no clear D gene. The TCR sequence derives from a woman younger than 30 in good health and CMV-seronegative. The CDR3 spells CASITDQYGYTF. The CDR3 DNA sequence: TGTGCCAGCATTACAGACCAATATGGCTACACCTTC.